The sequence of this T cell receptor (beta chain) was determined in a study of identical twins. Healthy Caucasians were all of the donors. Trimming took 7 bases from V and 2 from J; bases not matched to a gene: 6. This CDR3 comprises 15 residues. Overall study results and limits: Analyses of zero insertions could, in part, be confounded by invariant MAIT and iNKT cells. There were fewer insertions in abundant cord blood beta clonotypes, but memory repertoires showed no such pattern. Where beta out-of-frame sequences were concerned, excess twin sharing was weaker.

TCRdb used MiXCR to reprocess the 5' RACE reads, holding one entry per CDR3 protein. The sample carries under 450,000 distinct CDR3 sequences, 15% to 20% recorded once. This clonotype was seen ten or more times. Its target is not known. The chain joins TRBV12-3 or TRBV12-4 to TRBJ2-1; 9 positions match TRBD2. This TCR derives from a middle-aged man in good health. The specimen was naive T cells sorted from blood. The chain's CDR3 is CASNTAGGAYNEQFF. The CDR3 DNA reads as TGTGCCAGCAACACAGCGGGGGGCGCCTACAATGAGCAGTTCTTC.